Listed below are T cell receptor beta chains from one sample, sequenced in a study of monozygotic twins with inflammatory bowel disease. TCRdb processed the 5' RACE reads again and assigns one entry to each CDR3 protein, with no DNA. Its listing shows over 100,000 distinct CDR3 sequences. The sequenced material came from blood. Receptors were obtained from a human donor with ulcerative colitis or Crohn's disease, or a healthy co-twin of an affected twin (not recorded which). CDR3s include the opening cysteine and the closing phenylalanine or tryptophan. Fields, in order: CDR3 protein, V gene, J gene.

CDR3: CASSIGTSRTDTQYF
V: TRBV9
J: TRBJ2-3

CDR3: CASSPQTTVEADTQYF
V: TRBV27
J: TRBJ2-3

CDR3: CASSPPPAASNQPQHF
V: TRBV12-3/TRBV12-4
J: TRBJ1-5

CDR3: CSVIWGGEDTQYF
V: TRBV29-1
J: TRBJ2-3

CDR3: CASSRPGLRNEQFF
V: TRBV12-3/TRBV12-4
J: TRBJ2-1

CDR3: CASSSGQPQHF
V: TRBV7-2
J: TRBJ1-5

CDR3: CASRGGSSYEQYF
V: TRBV19
J: TRBJ2-7

CDR3: CASSLHEGSYNEQFF
V: TRBV11-2
J: TRBJ2-1

CDR3: CASSDREDSPLHF
V: TRBV5-1
J: TRBJ1-6

CDR3: CASSQDSTGGNIQYF
V: TRBV3-1
J: TRBJ2-4

CDR3: CASSLLWTSGSKDTQYF
V: TRBV19
J: TRBJ2-3

CDR3: CASRLTSFGEQFF
V: TRBV12-3/TRBV12-4
J: TRBJ2-1

CDR3: CASSLTSYEQYF
V: TRBV7-9
J: TRBJ2-7

CDR3: CASSWTSGVQETQYF
V: TRBV28
J: TRBJ2-5

CDR3: CASSLNQGMAGNTIYF
V: TRBV5-1
J: TRBJ1-3

CDR3: CASKTGDSPLHF
V: TRBV25-1
J: TRBJ1-6

CDR3: CASSSVTGNTGELFF
V: TRBV5-1
J: TRBJ2-2

CDR3: CASSVSRTGALYQETQYF
V: TRBV6-1
J: TRBJ2-5

CDR3: CSATAWDEQFF
V: TRBV20-1
J: TRBJ2-1

CDR3: CAISVLGQGRTEAFF
V: TRBV10-3
J: TRBJ1-1

CDR3: CSAMTGRGISTQYF
V: TRBV20-1
J: TRBJ2-5

CDR3: CASSTRLGVAGGRETQYF
V: TRBV11-2
J: TRBJ2-5

CDR3: CASSGGLAGYNEQFF
V: TRBV11-3
J: TRBJ2-1

CDR3: CSVAQGTVDYNEQFF
V: TRBV29-1
J: TRBJ2-1

CDR3: CSARVGGGANVLTF
V: TRBV20-1
J: TRBJ2-6

CDR3: CSARSLEGSSPLHF
V: TRBV20-1
J: TRBJ1-6

CDR3: CASSLSSGYEQYF
V: TRBV7-2
J: TRBJ2-7

CDR3: CASSRLGDTQYF
V: TRBV3-1
J: TRBJ2-3